This TCR beta chain came from a study of CD8+CD57+ T cells in acquired aplastic anemia. As for the study in general: Quantities of DNA derived from sorted CD4+ and CD8+ cells averaged roughly 3.4 ug. Approximately 11 million reads were obtained on average for healthy donor CD4+ cells. General study points: With respect to CD8+ Simpson's diversity, patients and controls did not differ significantly. In common between the patients and the controls were approximately 28 CD8+ CDR3 sequences.

Details on this clonotype: Its specificity is unknown.

The CDR3 has 14 amino acids. Germline CDR1 is DFQATT and CDR2 is SNEGSKA (reference sequence). The junction had 7 bases not matched to a gene; V was cut back by 3 bases and J by 5 bases. Genomic DNA templated the TCR beta VDJ and CDR3 profiling. TCRdb itself ran the reads through MiXCR, one entry per CDR3 protein. The table lists tens of thousands of distinct CDR3 sequences, 50% to 55% of them singletons. Sequencing used sorted CD4+, CD8+, or CD8+CD57+ T cells (not recorded which) from PBMCs. The chain links TRBV20-1 to TRBJ2-5, with 9 bases aligning to TRBD2. The clonotype comes from a human donor in good health, serving as a control. CDR3 nucleotide sequence: TGCAGTGCTAGGGGACTAGCCTGGGATGAGACCCAGTACTTC. It is translated as CSARGLAWDETQYF.